The following is a TCR beta chain sequence with its context. The sample belongs to a study of PD-L1 blockade in urothelial cancer. At the level of the study: Blood analyses occurred 3 weeks (second dose) and 6 weeks post treatment start.

V shed 4 bases and J shed 3 bases, with 9 bases lying between them. This CDR3 comprises 13 residues. In germline, CDR1 is SGHKS, CDR2 YYEKEE (reference sequence). Repertoires were generated with immunoSEQ multiplex PCR, while TCRdb's copy carries only in-frame clones and drops some. The sample includes tens of thousands of clones, roughly 80% of them seen just once. This TCR was recovered from a man aged 50 to 59 with urothelial cancer. The sample in question was PBMCs, obtained around atezolizumab (anti-PD-L1) treatment. This sequence joins TRBV5-5 and TRBJ2-3; tentative D call: TRBD1 (5 bases). The CDR3 loop is CASSLQVTDTQYF. For the CDR3, the DNA is TGTGCCAGCAGCCTACAGGTAACAGATACGCAGTATTTT.